This T cell receptor beta chain is from a study of shared clonotypes between healthy human individuals. Study-wide results and caveats: Limited genetic and exposure-history diversity came from having few donors. Only blood was sampled, and tissue TCR repertoires likely differ from blood ones. The expectation was that sequencing depth would affect clonotype sharing among donors.

Generated by immunoSEQ multiplex PCR, the TCRdb table keeps only in-frame clones and is missing some. The sample shows roughly 1,600,000 clones, approximately 98.5% of them seen only once. Trimming pared 5 bases from V and 6 bases from J, leaving 20 bases between. The germline V gene has CDR1 MDHEN and CDR2 SYDVKM. CDR3 size: 16 residues. On this clone itself: Its cognate antigen is unknown.

Sample: naive CD4+ T cells sorted from blood. The subset was: CD45RA+ positively selected. This receptor was identified in a man aged 25 to 45 in good health. The V gene is TRBV28, the J gene TRBJ2-1; D might be TRBD2 (7 bases). This CDR3 is CASSLPGGLGANEQFF. The CDR3 nucleotides read TGTGCCAGCAGTCTACCGGGGGGCCTAGGGGCCAATGAGCAGTTCTTC.